These 21 T cell receptor beta chains share one sample of origin, sequenced in a study of cytomegalovirus exposure and HLA in healthy donors. PCR primers comprised 60 Vbeta and 13 Jbeta primers. Some clones are missing from TCRdb's copy, which holds only in-frame ones; the method was immunoSEQ multiplex PCR. Among about 110,000 clones listed, 71% were seen once. The sample taken for sequencing was PBMCs. Source of these receptors: a female donor in good health and CMV-seronegative.

The genes are TRBV5-8 and TRBJ1-2, with 8 positions matching TRBD1. Germline CDR1 and CDR2: SGHTS and YDEGEE. V lost 0 bases and J lost 8; bases outside the gene matches: 9. The CDR3 has 15 residues. CDR3 region: CASSLGQGRVVGYTF. For the CDR3, the DNA is TGTGCCAGCAGCTTGGGACAGGGGAGAGTTGTCGGCTACACCTTC.

This clone was seen only once. The J gene is TRBJ2-5, the V gene TRBV15; D perhaps matches TRBD2 (5 bases). V shed 1 base and J shed 5 bases, with 8 bases lying between them. The CDR3 extends over 13 amino acids. Looked up from germline, CDR1 is LNHNV and CDR2 is YYDKDF (reference sequence). The CDR3 nucleotides are TGTGCCACCAGCAGAGGGACTGGCGAGACCCAGTACTTC. Encoded protein: CATSRGTGETQYF.

This sequence joins TRBV27 and TRBJ2-2, with no clear D. Germline CDR1 reads MNHEY; CDR2 reads SMNVEV (reference sequence). This CDR3 contains 13 residues. Trimming removed 3 bases at V and 8 bases at J, with 10 bases between. This CDR3 is CASSFSLPGELFF. CDR3 bases: TGTGCCAGCAGTTTTAGCCTTCCGGGGGAGCTGTTTTTT.

The V and J genes are TRBV30 and TRBJ2-3; 7 bases agree with TRBD1. The CDR3 covers 15 residues. CDR1 and CDR2 (germline): GTSNPN, SVGIG (reference sequence). V trimming: 1 base; J trimming: 4 bases; junction bases outside the gene matches: 8. The CDR3 DNA reads TGTGCCTGGAGTGGGCAGGGGGTAATTGCAGATACGCAGTATTTT. Encoded protein: CAWSGQGVIADTQYF.

The gene calls are TRBV5-1 and TRBJ2-7; 11 nucleotides agree with TRBD2. The germline CDR1 and CDR2 sequences are SGHRS and YFSETQ. V lost 2 bases, J lost 2 bases, and 3 bases stayed unmatched. The CDR3 has 15 residues. CDR3 in DNA: TGCGCCAGCAGCTTCGGGACTAGCGGAACCTACGAGCAGTACTTC. It specifies CASSFGTSGTYEQYF.

The gene calls are TRBV28 and TRBJ2-3; TRBD2 agrees at 8 bases. The CDR3 consists of 18 residues. Germline CDR1 is MDHEN and CDR2 is SYDVKM. Germline trimming cut 4 bases from V and 2 bases from J; bases unmatched to any gene: 14. Written as DNA, the CDR3 is TGTGCCAGCAGTTCCCAGGGAATTAGCGGGACCTACACAGATACGCAGTATTTT. It encodes CASSSQGISGTYTDTQYF.

This rearrangement joins TRBV7-3 to TRBJ1-2; D may be TRBD1 (5 bases). Germline V gene data show CDR1 as SGHTA and CDR2 as FQGTGA. V was trimmed by 2 bases and J by 7 bases, leaving 11 bases between them. The CDR3 runs to 13 residues. In DNA form, the CDR3 reads TGTGCCAGCAGCTTAGTTGGGGGGGTTGGCTACACCTTC. Translating it yields CASSLVGGVGYTF.

This clone was seen once. The V call is TRBV5-1, the J call TRBJ2-6; TRBD1 matches at 10 bases. Looked up from germline, CDR1 is SGHRS and CDR2 is YFSETQ. The CDR3 is made up of 17 amino acids. After removal of 7 bases from V and 2 bases from J, the junction contained 9 bases not matched to a gene. The CDR3 loop is CASGPVTGGAGANVLTF. CDR3 DNA: TGCGCCAGCGGCCCCGTGACAGGGGGCGCTGGGGCCAACGTCCTGACTTTC.

The chain recombines TRBV29-1 with TRBJ2-5; 7 nucleotides match TRBD1. J was trimmed by 7 bases and V by 5 bases; bases with no gene match: 16. CDR3 length equals 15 residues. From germline, CDR1 is SQVTM and CDR2 ANQGSEA. DNA of the CDR3: TGCAGCGTTACAAGGGGGACAGTGGGCTTAGGGACCCAGTACTTC. It is translated as CSVTRGTVGLGTQYF. The whole variable domain, filled in from reference TRBV29-1 and TRBJ2-5, reads SAVISQKPSRDICQRGTSLTIQCQVDSQVTMMFWYRQQPGQSLTLIATANQGSEATYESGFVIDKFPISRPNLTFSTLTVSNMSPEDSSIYLCSVTRGTVGLGTQYFGPGTRLLVL.

This clone has a handful of counts. The CDR3 protein is CASSLSREAEAFF. DNA of the CDR3: TGTGCCAGCAGCTTGAGTAGAGAGGCTGAAGCTTTCTTT. V is TRBV5-4 and J is TRBJ1-1; no clear D. The CDR3 sequence is 13 residues long. V was clipped by 1 base and J by 6 bases, with 10 bases between them. Germline V gene sequence: CDR1 SGHNT, CDR2 YYREEE (reference sequence).

Here the CDR3 reads CASSLGLAGVNEQFF. The CDR3 nucleotides read TGCGCCAGCAGCTTAGGACTAGCGGGAGTTAATGAGCAGTTCTTC. This chain connects TRBV5-1 to TRBJ2-1, with 13 bases matching TRBD2. The CDR3 loop spans 15 amino acids. Germline V lookup: CDR1 SGHRS, CDR2 YFSETQ. V was pared by 2 bases and J by 7 bases, with 3 bases of the junction left unmatched.

About this clone: As the CDR3 is not closed by the conserved phenylalanine or tryptophan, this likely results from a read error. No DNA is shown, since the ends of the CDR3 on it are uncertain; the CDR3 is the one TCRdb lists. This chain uses TRBV5-5 with TRBJ1-2. The CDR3 extends over 13 residues, inclusive of both ends. Germline CDR1 reads SGHKS; CDR2 reads YYEKEE (reference sequence). CDR3 amino acids: CASSLGNSGLLTL.

The gene calls are TRBV4-3 and TRBJ2-3, with TRBD2 matching 10 bases. The CDR3 is 18 amino acids. CDR1 and CDR2 from the germline V gene are LGHNA and YSLEER. The trim removed 0 bases at V and 4 bases at J, leaving 10 bases unmatched. The CDR3, as DNA: TGCGCCAGCAGCCAAGATCCCCCTAGCGGGAGAGGATCAGATACGCAGTATTTT. It codes for CASSQDPPSGRGSDTQYF.

This clone has more than one count but fewer than ten. The chain couples TRBV7-6 to TRBJ1-1, with D perhaps matching TRBD1 (5 bases). V was shortened by 7 bases and J by 1 base, with 16 bases between the two germline ends. Germline V gives CDR1 SGHVS, CDR2 FNYEAQ. CDR3 length equals 15 residues. Here the CDR3 DNA reads TGTGCCAGCACGCCCGGGGCGGGGTGGAACACTGAAGCTTTCTTT. Translating it yields CASTPGAGWNTEAFF.

The V and J genes are TRBV9 and TRBJ2-7, with 14 bases identical to TRBD2. The germline CDR1 and CDR2 sequences are SGDLS and YYNGEE. The length of the CDR3 is 18 residues. Trimming at V came to 4 bases and at J to 0 bases, leaving 9 bases not matched to a gene. CDR3 in amino acids: CASSTGLAGAGSSYEQYF. The CDR3 DNA is TGTGCCAGCAGCACGGGACTAGCGGGAGCTGGGAGCTCCTACGAGCAGTACTTC. Looking up the rest from reference TRBV9 and TRBJ2-7 gives the full variable domain: DSGVTQTPKHLITATGQRVTLRCSPRSGDLSVYWYQQSLDQGLQFLIQYYNGEERAKGNILERFSAQQFPDLHSELNLSSLELGDSALYFCASSTGLAGAGSSYEQYFGPGTRLTVT.

This rearrangement joins TRBV2 to TRBJ2-2, with D unresolved. V lost 3 bases, J lost 6 bases, and 8 bases lay in between. The CDR3 length is 13 residues. Germline lookup yields CDR1 SNHLY and CDR2 FYNNEI. This chain's CDR3 is CASSELRSGELFF. DNA of the CDR3: TGTGCCAGCAGTGAGTTGAGATCCGGGGAGCTGTTTTTT.

V is TRBV30 and J is TRBJ2-3; a weak D match, TRBD2 (6 bases). The CDR3 length is 15 residues. CDR1 GTSNPN and CDR2 SVGIG come from the germline V gene (reference sequence). Trimming took off 2 bases at V and 2 bases at J, with 14 bases between the two ends. The CDR3 sequence: CAWSWSSAYTDTQYF. The CDR3 bases are TGTGCCTGGAGTTGGTCTAGCGCCTACACAGATACGCAGTATTTT.

The CDR3 DNA reads TGTGCCAGCAGCTGGGGGGGGCGACTGTTTTTT. This encodes CASSWGGRLFF. This sequence joins TRBV5-4 and TRBJ1-4; possibly TRBD1 for D (6 bases). The V gene lost 3 bases and the J gene lost 13 bases, with 10 bases spanning the gap. Germline V gene lookup returns CDR1 SGHNT and CDR2 YYREEE (reference sequence). The CDR3 spans 11 residues.

The chain recombines TRBV11-2 with TRBJ2-5; tentatively, D is TRBD1 (6 bases). The V and J ends lost 6 bases and 0 bases respectively, with 17 bases between them. CDR3 length: 16 amino acids. Germline V CDR1 and CDR2: SGHAT, FQNNGV. The CDR3 spells CASRQTGTYYQETQYF. The CDR3 DNA reads TGTGCCAGCAGACAAACAGGGACATATTACCAAGAGACCCAGTACTTC.

The rearrangement uses TRBV5-6 and TRBJ2-2; no definite D call. CDR1 and CDR2 (germline): SGHDT, YYEEEE. There are 13 residues in the CDR3. V was clipped by 1 base and J by 4 bases, with 5 bases between them. CDR3 sequence (DNA): TGTGCCAGCAGCTTGACAGTCACCGGGGAGCTGTTTTTT. It yields the protein CASSLTVTGELFF.

The chain employs TRBV14 and TRBJ2-4, with 11 nucleotides matching TRBD1. J was trimmed by 8 bases and V by 4 bases; bases with no gene match: 7. The germline V gene encodes CDR1 SGHDN and CDR2 FVKESK. There are 15 residues in the CDR3. The chain's CDR3 is CASSPTGTGGYIQYF. The CDR3 nucleotides are TGTGCCAGCAGCCCTACCGGGACAGGGGGTTACATTCAGTACTTC.